The 29 T cell receptor beta chains below all came from one sample that was sequenced in a study of blood T cell repertoires in COVID-19. Repertoires were generated with immunoSEQ multiplex PCR, while TCRdb's copy carries only in-frame clones and drops some. This sample carries about 370,000 clones, around 89% of them seen once, and the ten largest clones take less than 3.5%. The sequencing sample was made of peripheral blood. Receptor source: a woman in her 30s with COVID-19, enrolled during active disease.

The rearrangement uses TRBV3-1 (or the pseudogene TRBV3-2) and TRBJ1-1; D may be TRBD1 (6 bases). V was clipped by 4 bases and J by 6 bases, with 15 bases between them. The CDR3 totals 14 residues. Germline V CDR1 and CDR2: LGHDT, YNNKEL (reference sequence). The DNA of the CDR3 is TGTGCCAGCAGCCCTGAATACAGGGAAGCTGAAGCTTTCTTT. Protein sequence: CASSPEYREAEAFF.

Only a few counts were recorded for this clone. The rearrangement joins TRBV4-1 to TRBJ2-6; perhaps TRBD2 as D (5 bases). Germline V gives CDR1 MGHRA, CDR2 YSYEKL. The CDR3 consists of 14 residues. With 4 bases removed from V and 2 bases from J, the gap between germline ends came to 6 bases. The CDR3 here is CASSPGAGANVLTF. DNA for the CDR3: TGCGCCAGCAGCCCCGGGGCTGGGGCCAACGTCCTGACTTTC.

V is TRBV5-8 and J is TRBJ1-1, with D maybe TRBD1 (6 bases). This CDR3 has 15 amino acids. Germline values: CDR1 SGHTS, CDR2 YDEGEE. V lost 3 bases to trimming and J lost 5 bases, with 17 bases between them. The CDR3 DNA reads as TGTGCCAGCAGCTCACCCCCAGGGGACGCGACTGAAGCTTTCTTT. Translating it yields CASSSPPGDATEAFF.

This chain's CDR3 is CSVSMGRGVSDTQYF. The CDR3 nucleotides read TGCAGCGTCTCAATGGGGAGGGGAGTCTCAGATACGCAGTATTTT. V usage is TRBV29-1 and J usage is TRBJ2-3; TRBD2 agrees at 7 bases. Per germline, CDR1 SQVTM and CDR2 ANQGSEA. Unmatched junction bases numbered 13, after V lost 6 bases and J lost 4 bases. CDR3 size: 15 residues.

This clone was detected once. The gene calls are TRBV6-5 and TRBJ2-6; the D gene is possibly TRBD1 (6 bases). Germline lookup yields CDR1 MNHEY and CDR2 SVGAGI. V was shortened by 6 bases and J by 0 bases, with 9 bases between the two germline ends. This CDR3 contains 15 residues. CDR3 in amino acids: CASSQQGSGANVLTF. In DNA, the CDR3 is TGTGCCAGCAGCCAACAGGGCTCTGGGGCCAACGTCCTGACTTTC.

This rearrangement joins TRBV3-1 (or the pseudogene TRBV3-2) to TRBJ2-6; D is possibly TRBD2 (6 bases). V was clipped by 1 base and J by 4 bases, with 11 bases between them. The length of the CDR3 is 16 residues. Germline V gene data show CDR1 as LGHDT and CDR2 as YNNKEL (reference sequence). This chain's CDR3 is CASSQGGVRGANVLTF. Here the CDR3 DNA reads TGTGCCAGCAGCCAAGGGGGGGTGAGAGGGGCCAACGTCCTGACTTTC.

V gene TRBV27 combines with J gene TRBJ2-1, with 8 bases lining up with TRBD2. The germline V gene encodes CDR1 MNHEY and CDR2 SMNVEV (reference sequence). J was trimmed by 8 bases and V by 6 bases; bases with no gene match: 12. This CDR3 is built from 15 residues. The CDR3 coding sequence is TGTGCCAGCAGCTTCGCCGGGAGGGCGGGGGATGAGCAGTTCTTC. Translated, it gives CASSFAGRAGDEQFF.

The chain recombines TRBV10-3 with TRBJ1-3; D ambiguous. Trimming pared 4 bases from V and 0 bases from J, leaving 22 bases between. This CDR3 has 19 residues. Germline loops: CDR1 ENHRY, CDR2 SYGVKD. The CDR3 region has the DNA TGTGCCATCAGTGGCCTACTCATAACACGACTACACTCTGGAAACACCATATATTTT. It codes for CAISGLLITRLHSGNTIYF.

V usage is TRBV6-2 or TRBV6-3 and J usage is TRBJ1-6, with TRBD1 matching 9 bases. The CDR3 is 14 amino acids. V was pared by 4 bases and J by 8 bases, with 3 bases of the junction left unmatched. Per germline, CDR1 MNHEY and CDR2 SVGEGT. For the CDR3, the DNA is TGTGCCAGCAGTTCCTGGACAGGGGATTCACCCCTCCACTTT. Amino acid sequence: CASSSWTGDSPLHF.

The V gene is TRBV6-2 or TRBV6-3, the J gene TRBJ2-1; TRBD2 matches at 11 bases. The length of the CDR3 is 19 residues. Trimming cost V 10 bases and J 0 bases; bases outside gene matches: 17. The germline gives CDR1 MNHEY, CDR2 SVGEGT. CDR3: CATNPGGLAGGLSYNEQFF. CDR3 in DNA: TGTGCCACCAACCCAGGGGGGCTAGCGGGGGGCCTCTCCTACAATGAGCAGTTCTTC.

The rearrangement joins TRBV28 to TRBJ1-2, with TRBD1 identical over 9 bases. Germline V CDR1 and CDR2: MDHEN, SYDVKM. This CDR3 contains 13 residues. Losses at the gene ends were 5 bases for V and 7 bases for J; bases not matched to a gene: 5. The CDR3 sequence: CASSRTGVSGYTF. The CDR3 DNA sequence: TGTGCCAGCAGTCGGACAGGGGTCAGTGGCTACACCTTC.

This clone was recorded once. The chain has TRBV5-1 and TRBJ2-6; TRBD1 matches 9 bases. After removal of 3 bases from V and 0 bases from J, the junction contained 10 bases not matched to a gene. CDR1 is SGHRS and CDR2 is YFSETQ in the germline V gene. The CDR3 extends over 19 amino acids. The CDR3 spells CASSSSTGGQYSGANVLTF. The CDR3 DNA reads TGCGCCAGCAGCTCTTCGACAGGGGGGCAATACTCTGGGGCCAACGTCCTGACTTTC.

The chain carries TRBV9 and TRBJ2-3; 8 bases map to TRBD2. This CDR3 region has 17 residues. V lost 0 bases, J lost 2 bases, and 8 bases stayed unmatched. Looked up from germline, CDR1 is SGDLS and CDR2 is YYNGEE. CDR3 in DNA: TGTGCCAGCAGCGTAGGTGCGACTAGCGCCAACACAGATACGCAGTATTTT. It yields the protein CASSVGATSANTDTQYF.

This rearrangement joins TRBV5-1 to TRBJ1-4; the match to TRBD1 covers 9 bases. With 4 bases clipped from V and 6 bases from J, the junction kept 7 bases outside the gene matches. The CDR3 loop spans 15 amino acids. Germline V lookup: CDR1 SGHRS, CDR2 YFSETQ. The CDR3 loop is CASSLEGQGYEKLFF. The CDR3 DNA reads TGCGCCAGCAGCCTGGAGGGACAGGGATATGAAAAACTGTTTTTT.

The chain employs TRBV11-3 and TRBJ1-6, with D unresolved. From germline, CDR1 is SGHNT and CDR2 YENEEA. The CDR3 is 15 amino acids. V lost 0 bases and J 6 bases, leaving 9 bases between the germline ends. CDR3 residues: CASSLDLTVNSPLHF. The CDR3 DNA sequence: TGTGCCAGCAGCTTAGATCTTACAGTTAATTCACCCCTCCACTTT.

This clone was seen only a few times. The CDR3 spells CASSNRGREAEAFF. Written as DNA, the CDR3 is TGTGCCAGCAGCAACAGGGGGCGGGAGGCCGAAGCTTTCTTT. The V and J genes are TRBV11-2 and TRBJ1-1; TRBD1 matches 9 bases. Trimming cost V 5 bases and J 8 bases; bases outside gene matches: 9. This CDR3 contains 14 residues. CDR1 is SGHAT and CDR2 is FQNNGV in the germline V gene.

The chain couples TRBV7-8 to TRBJ2-3; possibly TRBD1 for D (5 bases). CDR1 and CDR2 from the germline V gene are SGHVS and FQNEAQ. The V and J ends lost 2 bases and 3 bases respectively, with 12 bases between them. The CDR3 loop spans 15 amino acids. The CDR3 loop reads CASSLISGWTDTQYF. DNA for the CDR3: TGTGCCAGCAGCTTAATCTCAGGGTGGACAGATACGCAGTATTTT.

This clone was seen a single time. The chain combines TRBV11-2 with TRBJ2-7; TRBD2 might be the D (5 bases). V shed 1 base and J shed 2 bases, with 15 bases lying between them. Per germline, CDR1 SGHAT and CDR2 FQNNGV. The CDR3 spans 16 residues. The CDR3 region has the DNA TGTGCCAGCAGCTTAGGGCTCGGACTCAAGCCCTACGAGCAGTACTTC. Protein sequence: CASSLGLGLKPYEQYF.

This clone was counted once. The genes are TRBV9 and TRBJ1-3; D is unresolved. The V gene lost 3 bases and the J gene lost 1 base, with 5 bases spanning the gap. The length of the CDR3 is 13 residues. Germline V gene lookup returns CDR1 SGDLS and CDR2 YYNGEE. Here the CDR3 reads CASSGPSGNTIYF. The CDR3 bases are TGTGCCAGCAGCGGTCCTTCTGGAAACACCATATATTTT. Full variable domain (rest looked up from reference TRBV9 and TRBJ1-3): DSGVTQTPKHLITATGQRVTLRCSPRSGDLSVYWYQQSLDQGLQFLIQYYNGEERAKGNILERFSAQQFPDLHSELNLSSLELGDSALYFCASSGPSGNTIYFGEGSWLTVV.

The chain links TRBV5-1 to TRBJ2-5, with TRBD2 matching 7 bases. Per germline, CDR1 SGHRS and CDR2 YFSETQ. The CDR3 has 19 residues. V trimming: 1 base; J trimming: 7 bases; junction bases outside the gene matches: 22. The CDR3 is CASSLFQVASGPRGGTQYF. CDR3 sequence (DNA): TGCGCCAGCAGCTTGTTTCAAGTGGCTAGCGGACCCCGGGGTGGGACCCAGTACTTC.

The rearrangement joins TRBV11-2 to TRBJ2-7, with a possible D match to TRBD1 (9 bases). The CDR3 spans 15 residues. V dropped 4 bases and J dropped 5 bases, with 18 bases sitting between them. Germline V gene sequence: CDR1 SGHAT, CDR2 FQNNGV. The CDR3 coding sequence is TGTGCCAGCAGCTACGGGGGGGGACAGGGCGACGAGCAGTACGTC. Translated: CASSYGGGQGDEQYV.

J is TRBJ2-3 and V is TRBV4-1, with 8 nucleotides matching TRBD2. The CDR3 is made up of 16 amino acids. CDR1 is MGHRA, CDR2 YSYEKL, per germline. The junction had 7 bases not matched to a gene; V was cut back by 3 bases and J by 2 bases. CDR3 in amino acids: CASSHLSSGHTDTQYF. As DNA, the CDR3 is TGCGCCAGCAGCCACCTTTCTAGCGGGCACACAGATACGCAGTATTTT.

The rearrangement links TRBV6-2 or TRBV6-3 to TRBJ1-5; 7 bases agree with TRBD1. Per germline, CDR1 MNHEY and CDR2 SVGEGT. This CDR3 spans 15 amino acids. The V and J ends lost 0 bases and 6 bases, in that order; junction bases with no gene match: 5. CDR3 sequence (DNA): TGTGCCAGCAGTTACTCGGGCAGGGACAGTCAGCCCCAGCATTTT. Translation gives CASSYSGRDSQPQHF.

The chain uses TRBV11-3 and TRBJ2-5; the D gene is possibly TRBD1 (6 bases). The CDR3 is made up of 15 amino acids. Germline V lookup: CDR1 SGHNT, CDR2 YENEEA. The V end lost 2 bases, the J end lost 5 bases, and 15 bases lay between the germline ends. The CDR3 sequence is CASSLTRGIFETQYF. The CDR3 DNA sequence: TGTGCCAGCAGCTTAACCAGGGGAATTTTTGAGACCCAGTACTTC.

The CDR3 reads CASSLTGPYEQYF. CDR3 DNA: TGTGCCAGCAGTTTGACAGGCCCCTACGAGCAGTACTTC. The chain has TRBV2 and TRBJ2-7, with D possibly being TRBD1 (6 bases). This CDR3 contains 13 residues. V was trimmed by 5 bases and J by 2 bases, leaving 10 bases between them. The V gene's germline CDR1 is SNHLY and CDR2 FYNNEI.

The CDR3 sequence is CATSDGASGHTDTQYF. Here the CDR3 DNA reads TGTGCCACCAGTGATGGAGCTAGCGGACACACAGATACGCAGTATTTT. The V gene is TRBV24-1, the J gene TRBJ2-3; TRBD2 matches at 7 bases. Per the germline V gene, CDR1 is KGHDR and CDR2 is SFDVKD. The V gene end was trimmed by 3 bases and the J gene end by 2 bases; junction bases not matched to a gene: 7. The CDR3 is 16 residues long.

This chain joins TRBV11-3 and TRBJ2-1; 11 nucleotides line up with TRBD2. The CDR3 has 17 amino acids. Germline V gene data show CDR1 as SGHNT and CDR2 as YENEEA. V shed 5 bases and J 9 bases; nucleotides not matched to a gene: 15. The chain's CDR3 is CASSPNSGGAGMGEQFF. In DNA form, the CDR3 reads TGTGCCAGCAGCCCCAATAGCGGGGGGGCCGGAATGGGTGAGCAGTTCTTC.

Turning to this clone: At the DNA level, this CDR3 is encoded by other sequences in the same sample as well. The V gene is TRBV4-3, the J gene TRBJ2-3; 9 bases are shared with TRBD1. This CDR3 spans 16 amino acids. CDR1 LGHNA and CDR2 YSLEER come from the germline V gene. The ends lost 9 bases at V and 3 bases at J; junction bases unmatched: 13. The CDR3 DNA sequence: TGCGCCAGTAGCGCTACAGGGGGCGCGAGGACAGATACGCAGTATTTT. It encodes CASSATGGARTDTQYF.

V is TRBV6-5 and J is TRBJ2-5, with 11 bases lining up with TRBD2. Germline V gene sequence: CDR1 MNHEY, CDR2 SVGAGI. J was trimmed by 2 bases and V by 4 bases; bases with no gene match: 3. This CDR3 contains 15 residues. The CDR3 sequence is CASSFPSGGQETQYF. The CDR3, as DNA: TGTGCCAGCAGTTTCCCTAGCGGGGGGCAAGAGACCCAGTACTTC.